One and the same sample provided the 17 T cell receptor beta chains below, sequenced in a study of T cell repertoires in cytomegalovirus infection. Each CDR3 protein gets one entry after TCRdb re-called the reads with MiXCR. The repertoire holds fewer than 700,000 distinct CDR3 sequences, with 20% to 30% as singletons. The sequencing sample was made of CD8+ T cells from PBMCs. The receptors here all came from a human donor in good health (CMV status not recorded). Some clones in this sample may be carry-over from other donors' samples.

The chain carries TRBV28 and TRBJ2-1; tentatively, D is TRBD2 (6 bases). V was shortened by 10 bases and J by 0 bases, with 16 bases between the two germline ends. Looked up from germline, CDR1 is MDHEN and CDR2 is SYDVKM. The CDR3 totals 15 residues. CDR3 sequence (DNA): TGTGCCAACGGTTTTCGGGGGAGCTCCTACAATGAGCAGTTCTTC. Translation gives CANGFRGSSYNEQFF.

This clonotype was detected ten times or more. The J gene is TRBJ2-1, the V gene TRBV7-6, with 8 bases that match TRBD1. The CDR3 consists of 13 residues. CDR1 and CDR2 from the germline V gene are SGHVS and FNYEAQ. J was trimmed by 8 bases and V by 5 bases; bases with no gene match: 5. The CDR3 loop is CASSPPGGYEQFF. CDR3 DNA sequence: TGTGCCAGCAGCCCTCCAGGGGGCTATGAGCAGTTCTTC. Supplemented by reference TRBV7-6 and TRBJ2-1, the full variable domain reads GAGVSQSPRYKVTKRGQDVALRCDPISGHVSLYWYRQALGQGPEFLTYFNYEAQQDKSGLPNDRFSAERPEGSISTLTIQRTEQRDSAMYRCASSPPGGYEQFFGPGTRLTVL.

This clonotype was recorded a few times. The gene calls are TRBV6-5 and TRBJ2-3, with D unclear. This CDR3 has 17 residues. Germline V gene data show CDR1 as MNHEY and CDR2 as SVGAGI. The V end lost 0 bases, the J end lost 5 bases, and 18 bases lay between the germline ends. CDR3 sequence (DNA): TGTGCCAGCAGTTACTCGATGGCCAGCCAAAGCTTAGATACGCAGTATTTT. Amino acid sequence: CASSYSMASQSLDTQYF.

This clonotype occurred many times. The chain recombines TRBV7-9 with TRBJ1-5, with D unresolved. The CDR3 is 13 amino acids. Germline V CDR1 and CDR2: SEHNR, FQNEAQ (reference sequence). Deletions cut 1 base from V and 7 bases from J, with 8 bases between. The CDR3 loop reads CASSLGSGQPQHF. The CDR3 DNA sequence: TGTGCCAGCAGCTTAGGGTCGGGGCAGCCCCAGCATTTT.

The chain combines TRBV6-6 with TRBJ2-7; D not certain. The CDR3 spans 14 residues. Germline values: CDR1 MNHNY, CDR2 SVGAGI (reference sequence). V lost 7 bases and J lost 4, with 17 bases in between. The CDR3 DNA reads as TGTGCCAGCACCTTTTTTTCGGGCGGATACGAGCAGTACTTC. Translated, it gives CASTFFSGGYEQYF.

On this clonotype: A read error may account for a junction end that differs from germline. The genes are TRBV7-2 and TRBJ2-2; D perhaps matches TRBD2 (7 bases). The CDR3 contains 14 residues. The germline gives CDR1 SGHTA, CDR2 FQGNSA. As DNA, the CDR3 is TGTGCCAACAGCTTATTAGGGGGGGCCGGGGAGCTGTTTTTT. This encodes CANSLLGGAGELFF.

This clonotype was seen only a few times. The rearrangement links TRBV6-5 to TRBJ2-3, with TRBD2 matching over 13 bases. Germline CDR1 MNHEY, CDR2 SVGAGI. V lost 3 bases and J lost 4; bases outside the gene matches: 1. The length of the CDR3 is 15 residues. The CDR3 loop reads CASSYGLAGADTQYF. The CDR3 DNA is TGTGCCAGCAGTTATGGACTAGCGGGGGCAGATACGCAGTATTTT.

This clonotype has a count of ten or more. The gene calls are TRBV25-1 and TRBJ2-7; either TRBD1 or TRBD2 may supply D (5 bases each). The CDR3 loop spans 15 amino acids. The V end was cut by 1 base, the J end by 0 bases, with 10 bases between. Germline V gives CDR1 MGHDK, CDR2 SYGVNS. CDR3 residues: CASSEWDPSSYEQYF. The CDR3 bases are TGTGCCAGCAGTGAATGGGACCCCAGCTCCTACGAGCAGTACTTC.

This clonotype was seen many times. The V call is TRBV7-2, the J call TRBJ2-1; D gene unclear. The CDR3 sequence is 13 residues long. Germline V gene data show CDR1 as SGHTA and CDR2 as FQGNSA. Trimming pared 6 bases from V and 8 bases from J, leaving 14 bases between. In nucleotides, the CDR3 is TGTGCCAGCAGACTTCGATGGATCCATGAGCAGTTCTTC. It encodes CASRLRWIHEQFF. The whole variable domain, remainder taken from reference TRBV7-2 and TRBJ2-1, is GAGVSQSPSNKVTEKGKDVELRCDPISGHTALYWYRQSLGQGLEFLIYFQGNSAPDKSGLPSDRFSAERTGGSVSTLTIQRTQQEDSAVYLCASRLRWIHEQFFGPGTRLTVL.

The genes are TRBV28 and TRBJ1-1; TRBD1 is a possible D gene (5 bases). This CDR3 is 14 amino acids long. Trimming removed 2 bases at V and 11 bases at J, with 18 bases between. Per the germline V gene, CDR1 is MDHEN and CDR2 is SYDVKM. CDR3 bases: TGTGCCAGCAGTTTAAGGGGCCAAATCGAGGTGGCTTTCTTT. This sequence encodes CASSLRGQIEVAFF.

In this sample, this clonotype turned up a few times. The CDR3 DNA is TGTGCCAGCAGTTACGGGACAGGGAGTCAGCCCCAGCATTTT. Its protein is CASSYGTGSQPQHF. The rearrangement joins TRBV6-2 or TRBV6-3 to TRBJ1-5, with 9 bases lining up with TRBD1. V trimming: 2 bases; J trimming: 6 bases; junction bases outside the gene matches: 2. Germline CDR1 reads MNHEY; CDR2 reads SVGEGT. The CDR3 loop spans 14 amino acids.

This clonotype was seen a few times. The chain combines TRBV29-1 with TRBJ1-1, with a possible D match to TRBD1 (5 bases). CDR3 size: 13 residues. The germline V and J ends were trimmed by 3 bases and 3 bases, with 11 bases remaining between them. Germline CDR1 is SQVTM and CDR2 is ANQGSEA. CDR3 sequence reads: CSVDILGHTEAFF. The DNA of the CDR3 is TGCAGCGTTGACATCTTGGGGCACACTGAAGCTTTCTTT.

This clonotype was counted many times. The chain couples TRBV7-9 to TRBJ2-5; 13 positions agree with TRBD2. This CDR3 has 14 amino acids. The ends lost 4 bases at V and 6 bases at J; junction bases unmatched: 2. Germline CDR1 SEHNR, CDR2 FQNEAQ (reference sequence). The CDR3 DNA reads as TGTGCCAGCAGCTCGACTAGCGGGGGGCAGACCCAGTACTTC. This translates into CASSSTSGGQTQYF.

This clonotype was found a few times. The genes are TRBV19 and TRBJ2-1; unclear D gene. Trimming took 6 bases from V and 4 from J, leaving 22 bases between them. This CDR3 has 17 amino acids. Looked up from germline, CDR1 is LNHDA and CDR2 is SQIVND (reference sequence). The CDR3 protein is CASSPGMNLKGYNEQFF. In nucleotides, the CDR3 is TGTGCCAGTAGCCCCGGTATGAACCTGAAAGGGTACAATGAGCAGTTCTTC. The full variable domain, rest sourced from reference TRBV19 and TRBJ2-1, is DGGITQSPKYLFRKEGQNVTLSCEQNLNHDAMYWYRQDPGQGLRLIYYSQIVNDFQKGDIAEGYSVSREKKESFPLTVTSAQKNPTAFYLCASSPGMNLKGYNEQFFGPGTRLTVL.

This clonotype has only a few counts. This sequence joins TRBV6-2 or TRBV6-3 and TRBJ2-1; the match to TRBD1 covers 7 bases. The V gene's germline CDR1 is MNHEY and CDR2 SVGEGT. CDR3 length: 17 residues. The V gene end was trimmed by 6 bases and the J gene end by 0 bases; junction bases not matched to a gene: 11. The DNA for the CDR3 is TGTGCCAGCAGCCGGGACAGCACTAAGAGCTCCTACAATGAGCAGTTCTTC. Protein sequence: CASSRDSTKSSYNEQFF.

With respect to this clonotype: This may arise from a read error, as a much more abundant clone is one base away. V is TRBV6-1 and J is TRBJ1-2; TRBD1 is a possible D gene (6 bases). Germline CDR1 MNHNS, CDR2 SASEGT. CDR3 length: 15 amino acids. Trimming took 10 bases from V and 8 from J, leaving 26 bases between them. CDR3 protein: CANSLWTEGRRGYTF. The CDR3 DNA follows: TGTGCCAACAGCCTCTGGACAGAGGGGAGGAGAGGCTACACCTTC.

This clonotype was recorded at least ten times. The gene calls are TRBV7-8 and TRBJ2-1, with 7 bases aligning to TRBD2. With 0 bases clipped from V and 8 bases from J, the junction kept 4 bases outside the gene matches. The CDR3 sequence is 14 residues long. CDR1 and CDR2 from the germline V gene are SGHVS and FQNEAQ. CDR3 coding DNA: TGTGCCAGCAGCTTAGCGGGGGGGGTCTATGAGCAGTTCTTC. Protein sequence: CASSLAGGVYEQFF.